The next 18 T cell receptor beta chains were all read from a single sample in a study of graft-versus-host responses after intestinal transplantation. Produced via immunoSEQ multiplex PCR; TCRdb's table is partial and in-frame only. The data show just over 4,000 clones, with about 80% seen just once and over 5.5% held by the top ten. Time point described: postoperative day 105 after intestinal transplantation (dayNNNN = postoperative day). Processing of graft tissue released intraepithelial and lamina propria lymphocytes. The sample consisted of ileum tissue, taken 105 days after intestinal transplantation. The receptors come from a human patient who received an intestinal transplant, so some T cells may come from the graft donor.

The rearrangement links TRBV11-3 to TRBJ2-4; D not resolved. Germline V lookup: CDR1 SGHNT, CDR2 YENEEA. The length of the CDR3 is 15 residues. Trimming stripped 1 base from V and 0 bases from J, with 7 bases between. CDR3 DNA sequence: TGTGCCAGCAGCTTAGGGGCCCTAGCCAAAAACATTCAGTACTTC. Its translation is CASSLGALAKNIQYF.

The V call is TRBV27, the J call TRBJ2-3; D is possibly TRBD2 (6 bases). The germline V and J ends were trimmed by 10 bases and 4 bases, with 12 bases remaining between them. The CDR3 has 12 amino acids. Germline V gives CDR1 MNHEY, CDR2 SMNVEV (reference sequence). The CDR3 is CATGSSADTQYF. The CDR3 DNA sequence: TGTGCCACCGGGAGCTCGGCAGATACGCAGTATTTT.

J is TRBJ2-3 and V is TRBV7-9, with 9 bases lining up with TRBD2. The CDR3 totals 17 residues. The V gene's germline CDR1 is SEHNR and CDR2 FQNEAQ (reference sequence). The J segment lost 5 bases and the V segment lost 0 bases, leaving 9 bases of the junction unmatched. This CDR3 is CASSLALGRGGLDTQYF. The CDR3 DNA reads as TGTGCCAGCAGCTTAGCGCTCGGGCGGGGGGGCCTAGATACGCAGTATTTT.

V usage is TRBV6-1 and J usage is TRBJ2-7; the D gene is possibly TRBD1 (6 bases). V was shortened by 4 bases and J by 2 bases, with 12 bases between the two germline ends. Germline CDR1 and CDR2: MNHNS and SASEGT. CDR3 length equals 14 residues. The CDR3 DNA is TGTGCCAGCAGTGCAGGGGAAGGGCCCTACGAGCAGTACTTC. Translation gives CASSAGEGPYEQYF.

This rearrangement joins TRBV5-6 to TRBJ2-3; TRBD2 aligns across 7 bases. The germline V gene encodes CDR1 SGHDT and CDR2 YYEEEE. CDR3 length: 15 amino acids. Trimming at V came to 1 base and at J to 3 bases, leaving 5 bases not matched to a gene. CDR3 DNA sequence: TGTGCCAGCAGCTTGATTGTACTAGCGACAGATACGCAGTATTTT. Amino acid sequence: CASSLIVLATDTQYF. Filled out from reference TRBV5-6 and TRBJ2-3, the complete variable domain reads DAGVTQSPTHLIKTRGQQVTLRCSPKSGHDTVSWYQQALGQGPQFIFQYYEEEERQRGNFPDRFSGHQFPNYSSELNVNALLLGDSALYLCASSLIVLATDTQYFGPGTRLTVL.

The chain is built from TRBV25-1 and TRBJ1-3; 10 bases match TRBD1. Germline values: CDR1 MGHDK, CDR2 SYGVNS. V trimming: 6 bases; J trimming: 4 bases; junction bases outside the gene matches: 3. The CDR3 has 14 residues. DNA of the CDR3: TGTGCCAGCAGCGACAGGGGGCCAGGAAACACCATATATTTT. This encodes CASSDRGPGNTIYF.

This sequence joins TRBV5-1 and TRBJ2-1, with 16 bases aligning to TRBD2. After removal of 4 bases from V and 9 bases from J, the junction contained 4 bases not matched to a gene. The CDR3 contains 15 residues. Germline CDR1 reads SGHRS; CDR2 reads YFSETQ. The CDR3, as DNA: TGCGCCAGCAGCATCGGGACTAGCGGGAGGGGTGAGCAGTTCTTC. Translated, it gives CASSIGTSGRGEQFF.

The CDR3 sequence: CASSGTIGTGVSNQPQHF. The CDR3 DNA follows: TGTGCCAGTAGTGGTACGATAGGGACAGGGGTTAGCAATCAGCCCCAGCATTTT. The V and J genes are TRBV19 and TRBJ1-5; 10 bases fit TRBD1. Per the germline V gene, CDR1 is LNHDA and CDR2 is SQIVND (reference sequence). This CDR3 comprises 18 residues. V trimming: 5 bases; J trimming: 0 bases; junction bases outside the gene matches: 10.

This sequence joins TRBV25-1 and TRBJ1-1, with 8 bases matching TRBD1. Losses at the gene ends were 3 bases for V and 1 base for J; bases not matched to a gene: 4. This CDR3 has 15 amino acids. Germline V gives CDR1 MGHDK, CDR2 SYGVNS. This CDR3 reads CASSDRGRGNTEAFF. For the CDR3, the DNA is TGTGCCAGCAGTGACAGGGGGCGGGGGAACACTGAAGCTTTCTTT.

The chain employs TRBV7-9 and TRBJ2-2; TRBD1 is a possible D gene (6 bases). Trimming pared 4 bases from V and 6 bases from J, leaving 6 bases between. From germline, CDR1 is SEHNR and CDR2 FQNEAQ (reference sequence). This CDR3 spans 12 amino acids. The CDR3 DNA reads TGTGCCAGCAGCTGGACAGCCGGGGAGCTGTTTTTT. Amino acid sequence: CASSWTAGELFF.

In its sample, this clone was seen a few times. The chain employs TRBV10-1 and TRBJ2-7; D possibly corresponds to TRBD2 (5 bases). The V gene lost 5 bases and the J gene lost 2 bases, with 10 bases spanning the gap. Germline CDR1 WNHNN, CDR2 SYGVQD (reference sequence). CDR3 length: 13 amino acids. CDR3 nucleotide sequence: TGCGCCAGCAGTAGCGGAGGAGCCTACGAGCAGTACTTC. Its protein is CASSSGGAYEQYF.

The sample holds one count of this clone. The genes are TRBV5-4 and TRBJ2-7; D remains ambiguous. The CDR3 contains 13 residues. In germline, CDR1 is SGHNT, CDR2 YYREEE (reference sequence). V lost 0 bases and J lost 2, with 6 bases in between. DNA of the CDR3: TGTGCCAGCAGCTTGGAACGGGCCTACGAGCAGTACTTC. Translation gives CASSLERAYEQYF. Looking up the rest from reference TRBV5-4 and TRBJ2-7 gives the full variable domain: ETGVTQSPTHLIKTRGQQVTLRCSSQSGHNTVSWYQQALGQGPQFIFQYYREEENGRGNFPPRFSGLQFPNYSSELNVNALELDDSALYLCASSLERAYEQYFGPGTRLTVT.

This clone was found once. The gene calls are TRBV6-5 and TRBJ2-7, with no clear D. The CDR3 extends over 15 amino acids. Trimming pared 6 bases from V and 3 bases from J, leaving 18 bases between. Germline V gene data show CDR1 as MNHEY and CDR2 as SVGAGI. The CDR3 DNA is TGTGCCAGCAGCCCATTGCAGTCCTCTCTCTACGAGCAGTACTTC. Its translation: CASSPLQSSLYEQYF.

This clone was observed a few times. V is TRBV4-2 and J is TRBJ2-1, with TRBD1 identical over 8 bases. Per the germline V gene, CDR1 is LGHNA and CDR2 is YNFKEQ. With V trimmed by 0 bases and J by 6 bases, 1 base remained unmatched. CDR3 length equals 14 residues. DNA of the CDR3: TGTGCCAGCAGCCAAGATCAGGGGGCCAATGAGCAGTTCTTC. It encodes CASSQDQGANEQFF.

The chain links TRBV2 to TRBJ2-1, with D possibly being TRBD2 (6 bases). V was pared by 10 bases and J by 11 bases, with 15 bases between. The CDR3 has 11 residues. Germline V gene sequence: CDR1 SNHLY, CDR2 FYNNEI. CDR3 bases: TGTGCCATCGGGAGAGGGCCAAAGCAGTTCTTC. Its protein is CAIGRGPKQFF.

The CDR3 coding sequence is TGTGCCAGCAGCGTAGCTACTATAGTGCGGGGGGCGGCAGATACGCAGTATTTT. As protein: CASSVATIVRGAADTQYF. The rearrangement uses TRBV9 and TRBJ2-3; 8 bases match TRBD2. Germline V gene lookup returns CDR1 SGDLS and CDR2 YYNGEE. The V gene end was trimmed by 0 bases and the J gene end by 4 bases; junction bases not matched to a gene: 13. The length of the CDR3 is 18 residues.

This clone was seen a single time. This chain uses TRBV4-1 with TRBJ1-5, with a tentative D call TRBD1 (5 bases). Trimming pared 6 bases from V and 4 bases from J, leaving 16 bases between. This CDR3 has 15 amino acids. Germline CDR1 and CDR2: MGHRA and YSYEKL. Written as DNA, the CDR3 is TGCGCCAGCAGAATAACATTTCGACAGAATCAGCCCCAGCATTTT. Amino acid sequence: CASRITFRQNQPQHF.

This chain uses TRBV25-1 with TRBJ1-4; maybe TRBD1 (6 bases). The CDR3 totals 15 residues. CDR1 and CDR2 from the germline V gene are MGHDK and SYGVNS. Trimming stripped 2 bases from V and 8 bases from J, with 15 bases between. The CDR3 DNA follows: TGTGCCAGCAGTGAACAAGGGGGGGCGAAGGAAAAACTGTTTTTT. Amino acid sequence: CASSEQGGAKEKLFF.